A selection of T cell receptor beta chains follows, all from one sample in a study of blood T cell repertoires in COVID-19. Sequenced by immunoSEQ multiplex PCR; TCRdb stores in-frame clones only, minus some. The sample consists of some 89,000 clones, less than 95% of them appearing once. Specimen: peripheral blood. The receptors were sampled from a man aged 55-75 years with acute or convalescent COVID-19. The conserved cysteine and the conserved F or W are not part of the CDR3 here.

V gene	CDR3 protein
TRBV2	ASSGRDRGYGYT
TRBV9	ASSVGQFGSPLH
TRBV6-5	ASSSTGVYEQY
TRBV6-2/TRBV6-3	ASSYRDRGRNEQF
TRBV29-1	SVDRGTEAF
TRBV30	AWSYGQGGGYT
TRBV11-2	ASSPRTSGGGETQY
TRBV5-1	ASSLGTGTGYGVGAF
TRBV2	ASSRTQREAF
TRBV5-1	ASSLGAAETQY
TRBV29-1	SVVGLTRGTEAF
TRBV5-1	ASSWGTPNNEKLF
TRBV3-1/TRBV3-2	ASSQDSGARQPQH
TRBV25-1	ASSLERGTQY
TRBV6-1	ASSEATGHQPQH
TRBV19	ATGGSSYNEQF
TRBV28	ASSLSGGGGVRNTIY